This TCR beta chain was recovered during a study of blood T cell repertoires in COVID-19. Study summary: Samples came from the United States, Italy and Spain, spanning acute and convalescent COVID-19. Sample material is recorded as cDNA or gDNA derived from T cells, B-cell-depleted T cells, or PBMCs.

Patients in Seattle were enrolled during active infection, then followed longitudinally. Authors' data handling: Nucleated cell counts were estimated from reference gene primer amplification. Measured with immunoSEQ multiplex PCR; TCRdb has only the in-frame clones, and not every one. The DNA was the basis for D and trimming; V, J and clone size are from that table. The sample holds over 250,000 clones, over 80% seen once. CDR1 LNHDA and CDR2 SQIVND come from the germline V gene (reference sequence). V lost 5 bases to trimming and J lost 5 bases; unmatched junction nucleotides: 10. The CDR3 length is 15 residues.

This receptor was identified in a woman in her 70s with COVID-19, enrolled during active disease. This chain links TRBV19 with TRBJ2-5, with 8 nucleotides matching TRBD2. Material for sequencing was peripheral blood. The CDR3 bases are TGTGCCAGTAGTGCTCCCGGGACTAGGAGGGAGACCCAGTACTTC. Translating it yields CASSAPGTRRETQYF.